This T cell receptor beta chain comes out of a study of OX40 agonist ivuxolimab in advanced cancers. Whole-study context: The diagnoses of dose-escalation patients were hepatocellular carcinoma, melanoma, renal cell or head and neck cancer. One patient with hepatocellular carcinoma and two with cutaneous melanoma, three in all, had partial responses.

Some clones are missing from TCRdb's copy, which holds only in-frame ones; the method was immunoSEQ multiplex PCR. The sample consists of 45,000 to 65,000 clones, 86% of them appearing once. V was pared by 4 bases and J by 4 bases, with 3 bases of the junction left unmatched. Looked up from germline, CDR1 is LNHDA and CDR2 is SQIVND (reference sequence). The CDR3 covers 14 residues. Samples were taken at baseline and on day 1 of cycles 4 and 7. The rearrangement joins TRBV19 to TRBJ2-3; the match to TRBD1 covers 9 bases. Specimen: CD4+ or CD8+ T cells sorted from blood, collected in a trial of the OX40 agonist ivuxolimab. This clonotype was obtained from an adult with an advanced solid tumor such as melanoma, head and neck, liver or kidney cancer. The CDR3 region is CASSRTGGADTQYF. CDR3 coding DNA: TGTGCCAGTAGTAGAACAGGGGGCGCAGATACGCAGTATTTT.